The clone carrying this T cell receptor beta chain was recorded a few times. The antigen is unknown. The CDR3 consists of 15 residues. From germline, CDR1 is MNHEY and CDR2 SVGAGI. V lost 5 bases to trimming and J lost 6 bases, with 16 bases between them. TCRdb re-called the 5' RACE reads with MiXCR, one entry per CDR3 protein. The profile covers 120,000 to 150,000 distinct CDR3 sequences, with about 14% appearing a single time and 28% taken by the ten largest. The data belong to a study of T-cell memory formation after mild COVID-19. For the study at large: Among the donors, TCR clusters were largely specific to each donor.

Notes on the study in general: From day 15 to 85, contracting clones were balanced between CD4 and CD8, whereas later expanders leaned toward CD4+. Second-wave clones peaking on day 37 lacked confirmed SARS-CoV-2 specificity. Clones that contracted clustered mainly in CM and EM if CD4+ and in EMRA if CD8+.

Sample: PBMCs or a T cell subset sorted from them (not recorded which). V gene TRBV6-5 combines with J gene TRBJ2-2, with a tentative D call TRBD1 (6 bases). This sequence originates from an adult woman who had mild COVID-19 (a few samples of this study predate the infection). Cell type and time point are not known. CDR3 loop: CASSRLLGGSGELFF. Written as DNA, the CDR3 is TGTGCCAGCAGTAGACTTCTAGGGGGATCCGGGGAGCTGTTTTTT.